The 26 T cell receptor beta chains in this list originate from one sample, sequenced in a study of metastatic and nonmetastatic thyroid tumors (TCRdb year 2020). Library creation used PCR. The sample was run on an Illumina HiSeq 4000. The public reads were run again by TCRdb, first through fastp at Q25 and then through MiXCR, and only productive beta chains were kept. For this sample there are approximately 32,000 clones; about 20% appear just once. Of the sample, over 9.5% is held by the ten largest clones. Before undergoing thyroid surgery, none of the patients had been given any kind of treatment. Sequencing input: blood. Receptor source: a female donor with papillary thyroid cancer or a benign thyroid nodule (not recorded which). Some clones in this sample may be carry-over from other donors' samples.

This chain links TRBV5-1 with TRBJ1-6; TRBD1 aligns across 7 bases. The CDR3 length is 14 residues. Looked up from germline, CDR1 is SGHRS and CDR2 is YFSETQ. The V gene end was trimmed by 8 bases and the J gene end by 10 bases; junction bases not matched to a gene: 12. The CDR3 spells CASSPTGSQSPLHF. CDR3 bases: TGCGCCAGTAGCCCGACAGGGAGTCAGTCACCCCTCCACTTT.

At least ten counts were recorded for this clone. The junction differs from germline at one of its ends, possibly a read error. The chain links TRBV4-1 to TRBJ1-1, with D unresolved. Germline CDR1 reads MGHRA; CDR2 reads YSYEKL. The length of the CDR3 is 13 residues. The CDR3 DNA reads TGCGCCAGCAGCCTTCCTTGGAACGCTGAAGCTTTCTTT. Residues: CASSLPWNAEAFF.

This clone was seen a handful of times. V and J are TRBV27 and TRBJ2-5; tentatively, D is TRBD1 (7 bases). CDR1 and CDR2 (germline): MNHEY, SMNVEV (reference sequence). The CDR3 covers 15 residues. Trimming pared 3 bases from V and 8 bases from J, leaving 19 bases between. The DNA of the CDR3 is TGTGCCAGCAGTTTGCGGAGGGGGCGCTTTGGTACCCAGTACTTC. This encodes CASSLRRGRFGTQYF.

This clone has at least ten counts. V is TRBV30 and J is TRBJ1-5; TRBD1 agrees at 9 bases. Germline V CDR1 and CDR2: GTSNPN, SVGIG (reference sequence). CDR3 size: 15 residues. The trim removed 0 bases at V and 6 bases at J, leaving 6 bases unmatched. The CDR3 is CAWSVADRGGQPQHF. For the CDR3, the DNA is TGTGCCTGGAGTGTGGCGGACAGGGGCGGTCAGCCCCAGCATTTT.

This clone was seen many times. The chain uses TRBV20-1 and TRBJ1-1; D is uncertain. The germline V gene has CDR1 DFQATT and CDR2 SNEGSKA (reference sequence). V dropped 6 bases and J dropped 1 base, with 15 bases sitting between them. The CDR3 loop spans 14 amino acids. The DNA for the CDR3 is TGCAGTGCCCCTCCTCGGAGTCCGAACACTGAAGCTTTCTTT. Translating gives CSAPPRSPNTEAFF.

This clone was counted many times. The genes are TRBV9 and TRBJ2-7; 13 positions match TRBD2. The V segment lost 4 bases and the J segment 5 bases; nucleotides outside the gene matches: 6. Germline lookup yields CDR1 SGDLS and CDR2 YYNGEE. CDR3 length: 15 amino acids. CDR3: CASSLGLAGVNEQYF. The DNA of the CDR3 is TGTGCCAGCAGCCTAGGACTAGCGGGGGTAAACGAGCAGTACTTC.

The table lists this clone with many counts. This chain uses TRBV2 with TRBJ1-3; maybe TRBD1 (5 bases). V dropped 3 bases and J dropped 3 bases, with 6 bases sitting between them. CDR1 SNHLY and CDR2 FYNNEI come from the germline V gene. This CDR3 has 13 residues. The CDR3 protein is CASSDRVGNTIYF. The CDR3 coding sequence is TGTGCCAGCAGTGACAGGGTTGGAAACACCATATATTTT.

By sample fraction, this clone is medium-sized. This CDR3 reads CASSSPRHIEAFF. The CDR3 DNA reads TGTGCCAGCAGTTCCCCGAGACACATTGAAGCTTTCTTT. V and J are TRBV12-3 or TRBV12-4 and TRBJ1-1, with D hard to call. V dropped 4 bases and J dropped 7 bases, with 13 bases sitting between them. This CDR3 region has 13 residues.

This clone was detected many times. J is TRBJ2-1 and V is TRBV4-1; tentative D call: TRBD1 (6 bases). V dropped 5 bases and J dropped 4 bases, with 12 bases sitting between them. The length of the CDR3 is 14 residues. Germline V lookup: CDR1 MGHRA, CDR2 YSYEKL. The CDR3 coding sequence is TGCGCCAGCAGCGGCCAGGGGTGGTACAATGAGCAGTTCTTC. It codes for CASSGQGWYNEQFF.

The sample holds many counts of this clone. The chain couples TRBV2 to TRBJ2-6; the D call may be TRBD1 or TRBD2 (5 bases each). V was cut by 8 bases and J by 3 bases, with 8 bases left in between. Germline CDR1 and CDR2: SNHLY and FYNNEI. This CDR3 has 13 amino acids. The CDR3 sequence: CASQGVGANVLTF. The CDR3 DNA reads as TGTGCCAGCCAGGGAGTTGGGGCCAACGTCCTGACTTTC.

At least ten counts were recorded for this clone. The same CDR3 is also encoded by other DNA sequences in this sample. This chain links TRBV7-8 with TRBJ1-5, with D perhaps matching TRBD1 (6 bases). V gave up 4 bases and J gave up 7 bases, with 17 bases separating them. This CDR3 has 15 residues. The germline V gene has CDR1 SGHVS and CDR2 FQNEAQ. CDR3 bases: TGTGCCAGCAGCTCGCTCCGGGGGGCCGGCCAGCCCCAGCATTTT. As protein: CASSSLRGAGQPQHF.

This clone rates as medium-sized (0.01 to 0.1%). The rearrangement uses TRBV6-5 and TRBJ1-2; D is uncertain. This CDR3 region has 14 residues. The V end lost 0 bases, the J end lost 8 bases, and 13 bases lay between the germline ends. Germline V gene data show CDR1 as MNHEY and CDR2 as SVGAGI. The CDR3 spells CASSYSPGSGGYTF. In DNA, the CDR3 is TGTGCCAGCAGTTACTCTCCGGGTTCGGGCGGCTACACCTTC.

The J gene is TRBJ1-2, the V gene TRBV3-1; the D is unclear. The V end lost 0 bases, the J end lost 8 bases, and 13 bases lay between the germline ends. Germline lookup yields CDR1 LGHDT and CDR2 YNNKEL (reference sequence). The CDR3 runs to 14 residues. The CDR3 loop is CASSQDAQVYGYTF. CDR3 nucleotides: TGTGCCAGCAGCCAAGATGCCCAGGTTTACGGCTACACCTTC.

The rearrangement uses TRBV20-1 and TRBJ1-2; 8 nucleotides align to TRBD1. Per germline, CDR1 DFQATT and CDR2 SNEGSKA (reference sequence). The V and J ends lost 5 bases and 5 bases, in that order; junction bases with no gene match: 10. The CDR3 consists of 14 residues. Here the CDR3 reads CSAYPDRGGYGYTF. The CDR3 nucleotides are TGCAGTGCTTATCCCGACAGGGGTGGTTATGGCTACACCTTC.

This clone was detected ten times or more. This may be a read error, as it is one base from a much larger clone. This same CDR3 is encoded by further DNA sequences in the sample. This chain uses TRBV28 with TRBJ1-1; 7 nucleotides line up with TRBD1. The trim removed 5 bases at V and 2 bases at J, leaving 8 bases unmatched. Germline V CDR1 and CDR2: MDHEN, SYDVKM. The CDR3 spans 15 residues. The CDR3 region is CASSLPYRGNTEAFF. DNA for the CDR3: TGTGCCAGCAGTCTACCTTACAGGGGAAACACTGAAGCTTTCTTT.

This clone showed up many times. V usage is TRBV7-8 and J usage is TRBJ2-7; 7 positions match TRBD1. V lost 2 bases and J lost 0; bases outside the gene matches: 7. The V gene's germline CDR1 is SGHVS and CDR2 FQNEAQ. This CDR3 contains 16 residues. DNA of the CDR3: TGTGCCAGCAGCTTATCCGGGACAGTGGGCTCCTACGAGCAGTACTTC. Encoded protein: CASSLSGTVGSYEQYF.

This clone was detected many times. The chain carries TRBV20-1 and TRBJ2-3; TRBD2 might be the D (6 bases). This CDR3 comprises 15 residues. Germline V gene data show CDR1 as DFQATT and CDR2 as SNEGSKA (reference sequence). The V end was cut by 3 bases, the J end by 2 bases, with 15 bases between. The CDR3 DNA sequence: TGCAGTGCTAGTATTGGCGCGGGGATCACAGATACGCAGTATTTT. Its translation: CSASIGAGITDTQYF.

The table lists this clone with many counts. V and J are TRBV3-1 and TRBJ1-1; D perhaps matches TRBD1 (5 bases). Germline V gene sequence: CDR1 LGHDT, CDR2 YNNKEL (reference sequence). Trimming pared 4 bases from V and 8 bases from J, leaving 20 bases between. The CDR3 is 15 amino acids. CDR3 in amino acids: CASSPRGIRSSEAFF. The DNA for the CDR3 is TGTGCCAGCAGCCCCCGGGGGATTAGGAGCTCCGAAGCTTTCTTT.

This sequence joins TRBV6-1 and TRBJ1-5; the D gene is possibly TRBD1 (6 bases). This CDR3 region has 14 residues. The ends were cut back, 0 bases at V and 6 bases at J, with 9 bases in the middle. CDR1 is MNHNS, CDR2 SASEGT, per germline. The CDR3 DNA reads as TGTGCCAGCAGTGAAGCGCAGGGGTTTCAGCCCCAGCATTTT. Residues: CASSEAQGFQPQHF.

This clone was counted ten times or more. The chain has TRBV2 and TRBJ1-1; D may be TRBD1 (6 bases). Deletions cut 7 bases from V and 0 bases from J, with 12 bases between. Germline V CDR1 and CDR2: SNHLY, FYNNEI. The CDR3 has 14 residues. CDR3 nucleotides: TGTGCCAGCACACAGGGAACCATGAACACTGAAGCTTTCTTT. Translating it yields CASTQGTMNTEAFF.

The table lists this clone with many counts. The gene calls are TRBV29-1 and TRBJ2-1; TRBD2 matches at 7 bases. CDR1 SQVTM and CDR2 ANQGSEA come from the germline V gene. Trimming at V came to 7 bases and at J to 3 bases, leaving 6 bases not matched to a gene. The CDR3 extends over 13 amino acids. CDR3 coding DNA: TGCAGCGCTAGAGCGGGATTCTACAATGAGCAGTTCTTC. This gives the protein CSARAGFYNEQFF.

This clone appeared a few times. The genes are TRBV28 and TRBJ1-1, with D unresolved. Germline assignment: CDR1 MDHEN and CDR2 SYDVKM. The V gene lost 2 bases and the J gene lost 0 bases, with 10 bases spanning the gap. CDR3 length: 15 amino acids. CDR3 sequence: CASSLPAAMNTEAFF. The CDR3 nucleotides read TGTGCCAGCAGTTTACCGGCCGCCATGAACACTGAAGCTTTCTTT.

This clone appeared many times. The V gene is TRBV7-9, the J gene TRBJ2-1, with TRBD2 as a possible D gene (5 bases). Trimming removed 6 bases at V and 4 bases at J, with 19 bases between. The CDR3 totals 16 residues. Germline-derived CDR1 and CDR2 are SEHNR and FQNEAQ (reference sequence). CDR3 amino acids: CASRTIEGGLYNEQFF. The CDR3 nucleotides are TGTGCCAGCAGGACGATTGAGGGCGGGTTATACAATGAGCAGTTCTTC.

This clone was seen at least ten times. This chain joins TRBV30 and TRBJ2-3; D is possibly TRBD2 (5 bases). The CDR3 has 14 amino acids. V shed 2 bases and J shed 5 bases, with 14 bases lying between them. Germline assignment: CDR1 GTSNPN and CDR2 SVGIG (reference sequence). CDR3 sequence (DNA): TGTGCCTGGAGTTGGAGGAAGTCCAGAGATACGCAGTATTTT. This gives the protein CAWSWRKSRDTQYF.

In its sample, this clone was seen many times. The rearrangement joins TRBV20-1 to TRBJ2-3, with 7 bases aligning to TRBD1. This CDR3 is built from 15 residues. Looked up from germline, CDR1 is DFQATT and CDR2 is SNEGSKA (reference sequence). With V trimmed by 3 bases and J by 7 bases, 13 bases remained unmatched. For the CDR3, the DNA is TGCAGTGCTAGGAATCCGGGACAGCAACGAAATACGCAGTATTTT. Its translation: CSARNPGQQRNTQYF.

The sample holds many counts of this clone. This rearrangement joins TRBV2 to TRBJ2-1; tentative D call: TRBD1 (6 bases). This CDR3 is 16 amino acids long. In germline, CDR1 is SNHLY, CDR2 FYNNEI. The V end was cut by 1 base, the J end by 4 bases, with 14 bases between. CDR3 in amino acids: CASSEGGPEMYNEQFF. The CDR3, as DNA: TGTGCCAGCAGTGAAGGGGGGCCCGAAATGTACAATGAGCAGTTCTTC.